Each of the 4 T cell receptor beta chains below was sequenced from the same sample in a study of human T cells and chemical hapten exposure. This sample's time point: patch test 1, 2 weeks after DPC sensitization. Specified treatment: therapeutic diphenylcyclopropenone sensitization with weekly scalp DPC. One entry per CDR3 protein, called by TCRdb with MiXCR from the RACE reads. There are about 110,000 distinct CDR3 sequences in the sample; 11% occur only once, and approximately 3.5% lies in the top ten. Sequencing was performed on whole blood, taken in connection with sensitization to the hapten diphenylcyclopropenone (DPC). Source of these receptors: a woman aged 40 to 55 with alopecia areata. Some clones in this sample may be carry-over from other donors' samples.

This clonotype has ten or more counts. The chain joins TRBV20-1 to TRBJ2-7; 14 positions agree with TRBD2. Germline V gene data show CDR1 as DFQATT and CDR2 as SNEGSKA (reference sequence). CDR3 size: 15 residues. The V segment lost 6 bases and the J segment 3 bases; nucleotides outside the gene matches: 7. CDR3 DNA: TGCAGTGCCCAGGTCGGACTAGCGGGGGGCTACGAGCAGTACTTC. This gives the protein CSAQVGLAGGYEQYF.

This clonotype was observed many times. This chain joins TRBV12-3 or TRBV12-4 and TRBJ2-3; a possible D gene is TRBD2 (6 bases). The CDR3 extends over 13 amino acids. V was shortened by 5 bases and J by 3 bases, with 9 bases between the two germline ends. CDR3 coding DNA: TGTGCCAGCAGTAATAGCGGTACAGATACGCAGTATTTT. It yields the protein CASSNSGTDTQYF.

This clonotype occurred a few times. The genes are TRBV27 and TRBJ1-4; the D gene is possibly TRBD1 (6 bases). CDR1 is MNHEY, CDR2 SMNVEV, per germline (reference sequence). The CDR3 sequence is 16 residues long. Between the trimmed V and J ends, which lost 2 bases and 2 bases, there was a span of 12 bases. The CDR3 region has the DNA TGTGCCAGCAGTTTACTGGGGGCGTCTACTAATGAAAAACTGTTTTTT. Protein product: CASSLLGASTNEKLFF.

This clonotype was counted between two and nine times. CDR3: CASSLVRPETYEQYF. CDR3 bases: TGTGCCAGCAGCTTAGTACGGCCCGAAACCTACGAGCAGTACTTC. The V gene is TRBV7-9, the J gene TRBJ2-7; D unclear. The V gene lost 1 base and the J gene lost 2 bases, with 12 bases spanning the gap. This CDR3 spans 15 amino acids. The germline gives CDR1 SEHNR, CDR2 FQNEAQ (reference sequence).